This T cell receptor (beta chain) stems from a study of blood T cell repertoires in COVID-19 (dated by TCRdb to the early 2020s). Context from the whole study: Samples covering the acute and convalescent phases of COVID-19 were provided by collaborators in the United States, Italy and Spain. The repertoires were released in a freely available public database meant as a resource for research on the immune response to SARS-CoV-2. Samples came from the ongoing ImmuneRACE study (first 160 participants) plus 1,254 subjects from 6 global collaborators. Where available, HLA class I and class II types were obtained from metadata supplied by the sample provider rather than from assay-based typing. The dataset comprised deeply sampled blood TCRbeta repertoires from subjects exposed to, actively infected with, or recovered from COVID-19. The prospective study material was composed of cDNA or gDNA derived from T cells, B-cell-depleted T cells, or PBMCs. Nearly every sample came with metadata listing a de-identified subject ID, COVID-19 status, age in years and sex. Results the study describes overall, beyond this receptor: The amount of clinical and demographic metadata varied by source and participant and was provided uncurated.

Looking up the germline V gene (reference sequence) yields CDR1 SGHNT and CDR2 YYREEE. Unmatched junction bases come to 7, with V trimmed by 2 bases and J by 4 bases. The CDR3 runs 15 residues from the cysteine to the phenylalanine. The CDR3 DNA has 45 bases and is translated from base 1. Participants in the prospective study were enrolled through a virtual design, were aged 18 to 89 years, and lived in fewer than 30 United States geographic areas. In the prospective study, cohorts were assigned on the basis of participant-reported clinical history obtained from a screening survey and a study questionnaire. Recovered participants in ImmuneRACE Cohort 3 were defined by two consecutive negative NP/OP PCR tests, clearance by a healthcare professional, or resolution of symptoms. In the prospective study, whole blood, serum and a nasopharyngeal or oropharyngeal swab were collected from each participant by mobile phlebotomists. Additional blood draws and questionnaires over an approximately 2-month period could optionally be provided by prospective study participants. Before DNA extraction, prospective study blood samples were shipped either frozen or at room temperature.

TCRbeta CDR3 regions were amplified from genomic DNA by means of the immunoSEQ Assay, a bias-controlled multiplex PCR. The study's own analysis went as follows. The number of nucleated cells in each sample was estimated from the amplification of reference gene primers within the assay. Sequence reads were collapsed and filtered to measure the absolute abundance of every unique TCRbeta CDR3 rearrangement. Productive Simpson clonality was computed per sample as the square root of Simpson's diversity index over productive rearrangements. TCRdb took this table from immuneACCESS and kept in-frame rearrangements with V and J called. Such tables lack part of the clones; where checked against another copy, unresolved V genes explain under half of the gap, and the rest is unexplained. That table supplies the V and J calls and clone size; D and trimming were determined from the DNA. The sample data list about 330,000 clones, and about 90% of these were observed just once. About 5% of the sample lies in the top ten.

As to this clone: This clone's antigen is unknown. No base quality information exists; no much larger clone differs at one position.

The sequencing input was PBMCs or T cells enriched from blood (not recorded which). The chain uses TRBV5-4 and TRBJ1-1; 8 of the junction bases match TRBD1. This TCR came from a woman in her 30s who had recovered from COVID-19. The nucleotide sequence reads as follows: TGTGCCAGCAGCTTAGACAGGGGAGCGCTCACTGAAGCTTTCTTT. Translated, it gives CASSLDRGALTEAFF.